A single sample is the source of the 2 T cell receptor beta chains below, sequenced in a study of tumor-infiltrating lymphocytes in oesophageal squamous cell carcinoma. TCRdb recomputed calls from the PCR reads with MiXCR, one row per CDR3 protein. The repertoire has more than 8,000 distinct CDR3 sequences, roughly three fifths of them found once; the top ten carry 25% to 30%. Sequenced material: esophageal tumor tissue. Receptors were obtained from a female donor with esophageal squamous cell carcinoma.

This clonotype has at least ten counts. V gene TRBV7-9 combines with J gene TRBJ2-5, with no clear D. The DNA end favors TRBJ2-7, so the J call may be wrong. Germline V gives CDR1 SEHNR, CDR2 FQNEAQ (reference sequence). This CDR3 is built from 15 residues. CDR3 region: CASSLNQLEPYEQYF. CDR3 sequence (DNA): TGTGCCAGCAGCTTGAATCAATTGGAACCCTACGAGCAGTACTTC.

This chain links TRBV28 with TRBJ2-5; 9 bases are a match to TRBD1. The J call may be faulty, since TRBJ2-7 better matches the DNA end. CDR3 size: 15 residues. In germline, CDR1 is MDHEN, CDR2 SYDVKM. CDR3 sequence: CASWGTGTGMYEQYF. In nucleotides, the CDR3 is TGTGCCAGCTGGGGTACCGGGACAGGGATGTACGAGCAGTACTTC.